The 29 T cell receptor beta chains reported below all come from one sample, sequenced in a study of memory CD4+ T cells and cytomegalovirus serostatus. Generated by immunoSEQ multiplex PCR, the TCRdb table keeps only in-frame clones and is missing some. The sample includes 50,000 to 60,000 clones, approximately 80% of them seen just once. Single viable CD3+CD4+CD8-CD45RO+ cells were sorted as the memory CD4+ T cells. Material: memory CD4+ T cells from blood. The source of these receptors is an adult in good health and CMV-seronegative.

The chain recombines TRBV6-1 with TRBJ1-5; no clear D gene. The V end lost 3 bases, the J end lost 6 bases, and 6 bases lay between the germline ends. This CDR3 has 12 residues. Germline CDR1 and CDR2: MNHNS and SASEGT. The CDR3 DNA reads as TGTGCCAGCAGTGATATCCCTCAGCCCCAGCATTTT. Amino acids: CASSDIPQPQHF.

This clone was seen a handful of times. This chain uses TRBV5-1 with TRBJ1-1; TRBD1 is a possible D gene (6 bases). The length of the CDR3 is 15 residues. V lost 5 bases to trimming and J lost 1 base, with 15 bases between them. Germline-derived CDR1 and CDR2 are SGHRS and YFSETQ. DNA of the CDR3: TGCGCCAGCAGGGTCCGGGACACTTGGAACACTGAAGCTTTCTTT. It encodes CASRVRDTWNTEAFF.

The chain employs TRBV29-1 and TRBJ1-1; D call uncertain. This CDR3 has 13 residues. CDR1 is SQVTM, CDR2 ANQGSEA, per germline. Trimming cost V 7 bases and J 4 bases, with 16 bases left between them. The CDR3 reads CSGKQRHGTEAFF. CDR3 in DNA: TGCAGCGGTAAACAGCGTCATGGCACTGAAGCTTTCTTT.

This chain joins TRBV9 and TRBJ1-4, with D unclear. There are 15 residues in the CDR3. The germline CDR1 and CDR2 sequences are SGDLS and YYNGEE. V was cut by 0 bases and J by 5 bases, with 11 bases left in between. The CDR3 protein is CASSVGGSGNEKLFF. DNA of the CDR3: TGTGCCAGCAGCGTAGGAGGGTCTGGAAATGAAAAACTGTTTTTT.

This chain joins TRBV28 and TRBJ2-7, with 7 bases matching TRBD1. CDR1 MDHEN and CDR2 SYDVKM come from the germline V gene. J was trimmed by 3 bases and V by 6 bases; bases with no gene match: 5. The CDR3 sequence is 13 residues long. This CDR3 reads CASRGTANYEQYF. DNA for the CDR3: TGTGCCAGCAGAGGGACAGCGAACTACGAGCAGTACTTC.

V gene TRBV11-2 combines with J gene TRBJ2-7, with a weak D call TRBD1 (5 bases). The CDR3 covers 16 residues. Trimming left V 1 base short and J 2 bases short, with 15 bases between. Germline CDR1 reads SGHAT; CDR2 reads FQNNGV. Here the CDR3 reads CASSLGSGRVTYEQYF. The CDR3 coding sequence is TGTGCCAGCAGCTTAGGCTCCGGCAGGGTAACCTACGAGCAGTACTTC.

This clone rates as medium-sized (0.01 to 0.1%). This chain joins TRBV14 and TRBJ1-6; possibly TRBD1 for D (5 bases). The CDR3 extends over 14 amino acids. CDR1 and CDR2 (germline): SGHDN, FVKESK. Trimming cost V 1 base and J 9 bases, with 10 bases left between them. The CDR3 DNA reads as TGTGCCAGCAGCCAAGTAGGGGCCCCTTCACCCCTCCACTTT. Its translation is CASSQVGAPSPLHF.

This sequence joins TRBV2 and TRBJ1-3, with D possibly matching TRBD1 (5 bases). The CDR3 is made up of 14 amino acids. Trimming stripped 7 bases from V and 6 bases from J, with 16 bases between. Germline CDR1 reads SNHLY; CDR2 reads FYNNEI. DNA for the CDR3: TGTGCCAGCATGCACGGTTCGGACACAAACACCATATATTTT. Translating it yields CASMHGSDTNTIYF.

The count of this clone is one. The chain links TRBV4-2 to TRBJ2-2, with 7 bases lining up with TRBD2. The CDR3 consists of 16 residues. Germline V gene lookup returns CDR1 LGHNA and CDR2 YNFKEQ. Losses at the gene ends were 0 bases for V and 8 bases for J; bases not matched to a gene: 9. CDR3 nucleotide sequence: TGTGCCAGCAGCCAAGACGGAGCGGGGCGCAAAGGGGAGCTGTTTTTT. Its translation: CASSQDGAGRKGELFF.

V is TRBV7-9 and J is TRBJ1-3; D is undetermined. Trimming took off 5 bases at V and 6 bases at J, with 17 bases between the two ends. The CDR3 has 15 residues. Per germline, CDR1 SEHNR and CDR2 FQNEAQ (reference sequence). The CDR3 protein is CASSPADALLNTIYF. The CDR3 DNA reads as TGTGCCAGCAGCCCCGCCGATGCTTTACTAAACACCATATATTTT. The whole variable domain, remainder taken from reference TRBV7-9 and TRBJ1-3, is DTGVSQNPRHKITKRGQNVTFRCDPISEHNRLYWYRQTLGQGPEFLTYFQNEAQLEKSRLLSDRFSAERPKGSFSTLEIQRTEQGDSAMYLCASSPADALLNTIYFGEGSWLTVV.

J is TRBJ1-6 and V is TRBV6-6; D gene unclear. Germline-derived CDR1 and CDR2 are MNHNY and SVGAGI (reference sequence). The length of the CDR3 is 13 residues. V gave up 7 bases and J gave up 4 bases, with 8 bases separating them. As DNA, the CDR3 is TGTGCCAGCAAGTCCGAGTATAATTCACCCCTCCACTTT. As protein: CASKSEYNSPLHF.

The J gene is TRBJ1-1, the V gene TRBV2, with D maybe TRBD1 (6 bases). V lost 3 bases and J lost 0, with 23 bases in between. Germline values: CDR1 SNHLY, CDR2 FYNNEI. The CDR3 sequence is 19 residues long. CDR3 protein: CASSEWGLGTLSLNTEAFF. DNA of the CDR3: TGTGCCAGCAGTGAGTGGGGGCTCGGGACCCTTAGCTTGAACACTGAAGCTTTCTTT.

The chain recombines TRBV4-2 with TRBJ2-3; D call uncertain. Germline CDR1 is LGHNA and CDR2 is YNFKEQ. The length of the CDR3 is 18 residues. The V end was cut by 0 bases, the J end by 0 bases, with 16 bases between. DNA for the CDR3: TGTGCCAGCAGCCAAGAGAGGCTAGTCGGAAGTAGCACAGATACGCAGTATTTT. Translation: CASSQERLVGSSTDTQYF.

V gene TRBV19 combines with J gene TRBJ2-5; 13 bases match TRBD2. The CDR3 is 15 amino acids. V lost 5 bases to trimming and J lost 3 bases; unmatched junction nucleotides: 3. CDR1 and CDR2 from the germline V gene are LNHDA and SQIVND (reference sequence). The CDR3 nucleotides read TGTGCCAGTAGTCTGGGACTAGCGGGGAAAGAGACCCAGTACTTC. Its translation is CASSLGLAGKETQYF.

The chain employs TRBV19 and TRBJ2-3; 9 nucleotides match TRBD1. Trimming cost V 9 bases and J 6 bases; bases outside gene matches: 10. This CDR3 comprises 14 residues. From germline, CDR1 is LNHDA and CDR2 SQIVND (reference sequence). CDR3 in DNA: TGTGCCAGCAACCGGGACAGGGCACAGGATACGCAGTATTTT. It specifies CASNRDRAQDTQYF.

This chain joins TRBV2 and TRBJ1-6; 7 positions agree with TRBD1. The CDR3 is 17 residues long. Unmatched junction bases numbered 11, after V lost 6 bases and J lost 3 bases. Germline V lookup: CDR1 SNHLY, CDR2 FYNNEI. The CDR3 is CASRKSGTEFYNSPLHF. The CDR3 DNA is TGTGCCAGCAGGAAAAGCGGGACAGAATTCTATAATTCACCCCTCCACTTT.

This clone appeared a few times. The CDR3 region has the DNA TGTGCCAGTCGTAGTCTAGGCTATGGCTACACCTTC. Amino acid sequence: CASRSLGYGYTF. The genes are TRBV2 and TRBJ1-2; no firm D call. The CDR3 extends over 12 amino acids. V was clipped by 9 bases and J by 4 bases, with 12 bases between them. Germline V lookup: CDR1 SNHLY, CDR2 FYNNEI.

The chain combines TRBV10-3 with TRBJ1-2; TRBD1 is a possible D gene (5 bases). The CDR3 totals 13 residues. Germline V gene sequence: CDR1 ENHRY, CDR2 SYGVKD. Trimming shortened V by 0 bases and J by 9 bases, and 11 bases separated the two germline ends. This CDR3 reads CAISESPEDSYTF. The CDR3 bases are TGTGCCATCAGTGAGTCCCCGGAGGACAGCTACACCTTC.

The V gene is TRBV19, the J gene TRBJ1-4; a possible D gene is TRBD1 (5 bases). The germline V gene has CDR1 LNHDA and CDR2 SQIVND (reference sequence). Trimming stripped 5 bases from V and 0 bases from J, with 19 bases between. CDR3 length equals 18 residues. The CDR3 DNA reads TGTGCCAGTAGTCCTCGTCCCGGGACGGTAGCAACTAATGAAAAACTGTTTTTT. This gives the protein CASSPRPGTVATNEKLFF.

The rearrangement joins TRBV6-5 to TRBJ1-5; no clear D. Trimming cost V 2 bases and J 4 bases, with 6 bases left between them. The CDR3 sequence is 13 residues long. Germline lookup yields CDR1 MNHEY and CDR2 SVGAGI. The chain's CDR3 is CASSYAENQPQHF. The CDR3 region has the DNA TGTGCCAGCAGTTACGCCGAAAATCAGCCCCAGCATTTT.

The V call is TRBV5-1, the J call TRBJ2-5; D is ambiguous. Looked up from germline, CDR1 is SGHRS and CDR2 is YFSETQ. This CDR3 spans 14 amino acids. The V and J ends lost 0 bases and 3 bases respectively, with 9 bases between them. This CDR3 is CASSLGNREETQYF. The CDR3 DNA follows: TGCGCCAGCAGCTTGGGTAATAGGGAAGAGACCCAGTACTTC.

The chain is built from TRBV2 and TRBJ1-1; a weak D match, TRBD1 (5 bases). The germline V gene encodes CDR1 SNHLY and CDR2 FYNNEI. Trimming took off 6 bases at V and 4 bases at J, with 6 bases between the two ends. CDR3 size: 11 residues. CDR3 DNA sequence: TGTGCCAGCAGCAGGGTCACTGAAGCTTTCTTT. Translated, it gives CASSRVTEAFF.

This sequence joins TRBV6-1 and TRBJ1-5; no clear D. The CDR3 totals 13 residues. Deletions cut 1 base from V and 8 bases from J, with 9 bases between. CDR1 MNHNS and CDR2 SASEGT come from the germline V gene. Here the CDR3 DNA reads TGTGCCAGCAGTGAAGTCAGGAAAGAGCCCCAGCATTTT. The encoded protein is CASSEVRKEPQHF.

The V and J genes are TRBV25-1 and TRBJ1-1; D remains unclear. Trimming stripped 5 bases from V and 5 bases from J, with 12 bases between. This CDR3 has 13 residues. Germline CDR1 MGHDK, CDR2 SYGVNS. CDR3 bases: TGTGCCAGCAGTCGCTTAAGGTCGACTGAAGCTTTCTTT. Translation gives CASSRLRSTEAFF.

V is TRBV14 and J is TRBJ1-2; no clear D gene. CDR3 length: 14 amino acids. CDR1 and CDR2 from the germline V gene are SGHDN and FVKESK. Trimming took 1 base from V and 4 from J, leaving 10 bases between them. In nucleotides, the CDR3 is TGTGCCAGCAGCCAAGTGGACGGTGCCTATGGCTACACCTTC. Translating it yields CASSQVDGAYGYTF.

This sequence joins TRBV10-3 and TRBJ2-3; 8 nucleotides match TRBD2. CDR1 ENHRY and CDR2 SYGVKD come from the germline V gene. CDR3 length: 15 residues. V gave up 3 bases and J gave up 1 base; unmatched junction bases: 3. This CDR3 reads CAISDQRGRTDTQYF. CDR3 sequence (DNA): TGTGCCATCAGTGACCAGCGGGGGCGCACAGATACGCAGTATTTT.

The rearrangement uses TRBV18 and TRBJ2-7; D uncertain. This CDR3 has 12 residues. Germline V gene sequence: CDR1 KGHSH, CDR2 LQKENI. V was shortened by 8 bases and J by 4 bases, with 12 bases between the two germline ends. CDR3: CASPGPSYEQYF. The CDR3, as DNA: TGTGCCAGCCCCGGGCCGTCGTACGAGCAGTACTTC.

V and J are TRBV7-3 and TRBJ2-6; 7 bases agree with TRBD2. This CDR3 is built from 16 residues. V lost 5 bases, J lost 0 bases, and 4 bases stayed unmatched. Per germline, CDR1 SGHTA and CDR2 FQGTGA. The CDR3 bases are TGTGCCAGCAGCCCAACGGGGGGCTCTGGGGCCAACGTCCTGACTTTC. Translating gives CASSPTGGSGANVLTF.

The V and J genes are TRBV7-8 and TRBJ1-2; D not certain. Germline-derived CDR1 and CDR2 are SGHVS and FQNEAQ. This CDR3 has 17 amino acids. The V and J ends lost 1 base and 4 bases respectively, with 19 bases between them. CDR3 region: CASSLGVVAKSSYGYTF. In nucleotides, the CDR3 is TGTGCCAGCAGCTTAGGAGTGGTTGCGAAGTCCTCCTATGGCTACACCTTC.